This T cell receptor beta chain was captured by sequencing in a study of identical twins. TCRdb ran MiXCR on the 5' RACE reads and lists one entry per CDR3 protein. The profile covers just over 500,000 distinct CDR3 sequences, with 20% to 25% appearing a single time and 0.8% to 1% taken by the ten largest. These same records also appear under a second study, on T cells expressing NK-cell markers.

The sample was CD4+ T cells sorted from blood. The receptor comes from a woman between 18 and 29 years old in good health.

The CDR3 DNA reads as TGCAGTGCTAGAGACTCCGGATGGAATGAGCAGTTCTTC. Amino acid sequence: CSARDSGWNEQFF. The chain employs TRBV20-1 and TRBJ2-1; D gene ambiguous. Per the germline V gene, CDR1 is DFQATT and CDR2 is SNEGSKA (reference sequence). This CDR3 has 13 residues. V was cut by 0 bases and J by 7 bases, with 10 bases left in between.